This paragraph covers one T cell receptor (beta chain) sequence. Its specificity is unknown. The junction departs from germline at one end; a sequencing error may be responsible. The authors made TCR beta cDNA from approximately 500 ng total RNA with a constant-region primer. Libraries for TCR beta were built through three nested multiplex PCR rounds, which together made up a slightly modified ARM-PCR procedure. TRBV1-TRBV30 forward primers paired with a C-beta reverse primer were used in the first two PCR rounds, which ran approximately 10 cycles each. TCRdb used MiXCR to reprocess the multiplex PCR reads, holding one entry per CDR3 protein. The profile shows roughly 100,000 distinct CDR3 sequences, 82% of them singletons. Extraction of RNA together with DNA used roughly 19-32 mg of unsorted bulk tissue. Each sampled tumor had five separate regions taken from it. This sample is part of a study of tumor-infiltrating lymphocytes in primary liver carcinoma. For the study at large: The tumors, T1-T3 N0M0 lesions, were about 4.2 to 10 cm across.

The CDR3 is 15 amino acids. Germline CDR1 is SQVTM and CDR2 is ANQGSEA. General observations from the study: The difference in top-250-clone fraction between tumors and blood was significant, favoring tumors (p = 0.039).

The sequence came from a man aged 35 to 55 with primary liver carcinoma and hepatitis B virus infection. The chain combines TRBV29-1 with TRBJ1-1; maybe TRBD1 (6 bases). Specimen: liver tumor tissue from sampling region 3. This sample's subset: tumor region T3, left-lateral pole. CDR3 nucleotides: TGCAGCGTTGCCACAGGGTGGGGGCTGAACACGGAAGCTTTCTTT. It yields the protein CSVATGWGLNTEAFF. Looking up the rest from reference TRBV29-1 and TRBJ1-1 gives the full variable domain: SAVISQKPSRDICQRGTSLTIQCQVDSQVTMMFWYRQQPGQSLTLIATANQGSEATYESGFVIDKFPISRPNLTFSTLTVSNMSPEDSSIYLCSVATGWGLNTEAFFGQGTRLTVV.